The 22 T cell receptor beta chains presented below share a single source sample, sequenced in a study of T cell responses to AZD1222 COVID-19 vaccine. Using immunoSEQ multiplex PCR, the repertoire was profiled, and TCRdb retains in-frame clones only, with some absent. The sample contains roughly 70,000 clones, roughly nine tenths of which appear only once. The starting material was peripheral blood, obtained 28 days after the second AZD1222 dose. The source of these receptors is an adult who received the AZD1222 COVID-19 vaccine.

The genes are TRBV18 and TRBJ2-7; 10 nucleotides match TRBD2. The germline V gene encodes CDR1 KGHSH and CDR2 LQKENI. J was trimmed by 3 bases and V by 2 bases; bases with no gene match: 7. The CDR3 loop spans 16 amino acids. The CDR3 nucleotides are TGTGCCAGCTCACCATTAGCGGGAGGTGGGGTCTACGAGCAGTACGTC. It encodes CASSPLAGGGVYEQYV.

The chain joins TRBV5-5 to TRBJ1-1, with TRBD1 as a possible D gene (6 bases). The germline V gene encodes CDR1 SGHKS and CDR2 YYEKEE (reference sequence). Deletions cut 0 bases from V and 0 bases from J, with 9 bases between. This CDR3 spans 15 amino acids. The CDR3 nucleotides read TGTGCCAGCAGCTTGGGGACAGTAATGAACACTGAAGCTTTCTTT. This codes for CASSLGTVMNTEAFF.

This sequence joins TRBV6-5 and TRBJ2-3; 9 positions match TRBD2. CDR3 length: 14 amino acids. Germline lookup yields CDR1 MNHEY and CDR2 SVGAGI. J was trimmed by 2 bases and V by 7 bases; bases with no gene match: 4. The DNA of the CDR3 is TGTGCCAGCAAATGGGGACTAGCCACAGATACGCAGTATTTT. Protein: CASKWGLATDTQYF.

This sequence joins TRBV14 and TRBJ2-7; TRBD1 aligns across 7 bases. The germline V gene encodes CDR1 SGHDN and CDR2 FVKESK. This CDR3 spans 15 amino acids. Trimming at V came to 4 bases and at J to 3 bases, leaving 9 bases not matched to a gene. CDR3 nucleotides: TGTGCCAGCAGCCGGGGAGTGACAGGGCTCTACGAGCAGTACTTC. Its translation is CASSRGVTGLYEQYF.

This rearrangement joins TRBV5-1 to TRBJ1-2; the match to TRBD1 covers 8 bases. The CDR3 runs to 16 residues. Germline assignment: CDR1 SGHRS and CDR2 YFSETQ. V was pared by 0 bases and J by 3 bases, with 7 bases of the junction left unmatched. CDR3 coding DNA: TGCGCCAGCAGCTTGGAGCCAGGGGGCGGGGACTATGGCTACACCTTC. This codes for CASSLEPGGGDYGYTF. Drawing the rest from reference TRBV5-1 and TRBJ1-2, the complete variable domain is KAGVTQTPRYLIKTRGQQVTLSCSPISGHRSVSWYQQTPGQGLQFLFEYFSETQRNKGNFPGRFSGRQFSNSRSEMNVSTLELGDSALYLCASSLEPGGGDYGYTFGSGTRLTVV.

This sequence joins TRBV2 and TRBJ2-1; D gene ambiguous. The CDR3 runs 15 residues. CDR1 and CDR2 (germline): SNHLY, FYNNEI. Trimming shortened V by 6 bases and J by 0 bases, and 12 bases separated the two germline ends. CDR3: CASRDQTSSYNEQFF. CDR3 coding DNA: TGTGCCAGCAGGGACCAAACGAGCTCCTACAATGAGCAGTTCTTC.

The rearrangement uses TRBV11-3 and TRBJ2-1; D may be TRBD2 (6 bases). The CDR3 runs 13 residues. Trimming shortened V by 6 bases and J by 8 bases, and 14 bases separated the two germline ends. Germline CDR1 and CDR2: SGHNT and YENEEA. CDR3 sequence: CASSAGPRDEQFF. The CDR3 DNA reads TGTGCCAGCAGTGCGGGACCCCGCGATGAGCAGTTCTTC.

This clone was counted a few times. This chain uses TRBV27 with TRBJ1-5, with 9 bases that match TRBD1. The CDR3 runs to 12 residues. The ends lost 5 bases at V and 10 bases at J; junction bases unmatched: 3. The germline V gene encodes CDR1 MNHEY and CDR2 SMNVEV (reference sequence). The DNA of the CDR3 is TGTGCCAGCAGTGGGACAGGGACTCCCCAGCATTTT. Its translation is CASSGTGTPQHF.

This clone was counted once. The genes are TRBV27 and TRBJ2-4; 11 bases agree with TRBD2. The J segment lost 8 bases and the V segment lost 2 bases, leaving 2 bases of the junction unmatched. This CDR3 has 14 residues. Per the germline V gene, CDR1 is MNHEY and CDR2 is SMNVEV (reference sequence). CDR3 residues: CASSLIAGGDIQYF. The CDR3 DNA follows: TGTGCCAGCAGTTTAATAGCGGGAGGGGACATTCAGTACTTC.

The chain has TRBV21-1 and TRBJ1-2. TRBV21-1 is a documented pseudogene. CDR3 size: 18 residues. This CDR3 is CASSKGKGRRFLNYGYTF. The CDR3 bases are TGTGCCAGCAGCAAAGGTAAGGGTAGGAGGTTTTTGAACTATGGCTACACCTTC.

V is TRBV28 and J is TRBJ1-4, with a weak D call TRBD1 (5 bases). Germline V lookup: CDR1 MDHEN, CDR2 SYDVKM. This CDR3 has 13 residues. V shed 8 bases and J shed 8 bases, with 15 bases lying between them. The CDR3 DNA reads TGTGCCAGCCGGGGGTGGGGCAGAGAAAAACTGTTTTTT. Translation gives CASRGWGREKLFF.

The chain joins TRBV5-1 to TRBJ1-3, with 7 bases identical to TRBD1. The trim removed 4 bases at V and 0 bases at J, leaving 7 bases unmatched. Germline V gives CDR1 SGHRS, CDR2 YFSETQ. The CDR3 covers 16 residues. The CDR3 protein is CASSRGQRSSGNTIYF. The CDR3 nucleotides read TGCGCCAGCAGCCGGGGACAGAGAAGCTCTGGAAACACCATATATTTT.

This chain connects TRBV19 to TRBJ1-1; TRBD1 might be the D (6 bases). The germline CDR1 and CDR2 sequences are LNHDA and SQIVND (reference sequence). This CDR3 spans 17 amino acids. Trimming took 0 bases from V and 2 from J, leaving 16 bases between them. CDR3 in amino acids: CASSIDIRGLINTEAFF. For the CDR3, the DNA is TGTGCCAGTAGTATAGATATCAGGGGCCTTATCAACACTGAAGCTTTCTTT.

The V gene is TRBV7-9, the J gene TRBJ1-4; D might be TRBD1 (5 bases). Germline V gives CDR1 SEHNR, CDR2 FQNEAQ (reference sequence). V was shortened by 2 bases and J by 3 bases, with 10 bases between the two germline ends. This CDR3 region has 15 residues. In nucleotides, the CDR3 is TGTGCCAGCAGCTTACTGACAGATCCTAATGAAAAACTGTTTTTT. This encodes CASSLLTDPNEKLFF.

The gene calls are TRBV3-1 (or the pseudogene TRBV3-2) and TRBJ2-3; 9 bases line up with TRBD2. The trim removed 0 bases at V and 6 bases at J, leaving 7 bases unmatched. This CDR3 has 16 amino acids. CDR1 is LGHDT and CDR2 is YNNKEL in the germline V gene (reference sequence). Here the CDR3 DNA reads TGTGCCAGCAGCCAAGAATTAGCGGGGGCGGGGGATACGCAGTATTTT. It yields the protein CASSQELAGAGDTQYF.

The chain has TRBV10-3 and TRBJ2-2, with unresolved D. The CDR3 is made up of 15 amino acids. Trimming cost V 6 bases and J 4 bases, with 15 bases left between them. CDR1 and CDR2 (germline): ENHRY, SYGVKD. The CDR3 DNA sequence: TGTGCCATCAGGAGGAGCGAACAAGTCACCGGGGAGCTGTTTTTT. It is translated as CAIRRSEQVTGELFF.

The chain carries TRBV18 and TRBJ1-2; tentative D call: TRBD1 (5 bases). Trimming left V 4 bases short and J 6 bases short, with 9 bases between. The germline V gene has CDR1 KGHSH and CDR2 LQKENI. The CDR3 has 12 residues. The CDR3 loop is CASSQGNNGYTF. The CDR3 DNA reads as TGTGCCAGCTCACAGGGGAATAATGGCTACACCTTC.

This chain connects TRBV18 to TRBJ1-2; the D is unclear. V shed 8 bases and J shed 2 bases, with 12 bases lying between them. This CDR3 region has 13 residues. Germline V gene sequence: CDR1 KGHSH, CDR2 LQKENI. The CDR3 nucleotides are TGTGCCAGCACCACGGGAGGGAACTATGGCTACACCTTC. Its protein product is CASTTGGNYGYTF.

V and J are TRBV20-1 and TRBJ2-7; TRBD1 matches at 10 bases. This CDR3 has 14 residues. Germline CDR1 is DFQATT and CDR2 is SNEGSKA (reference sequence). With V trimmed by 3 bases and J by 6 bases, 8 bases remained unmatched. The CDR3 DNA reads TGCAGTGCTAGTGCCTCGGACAGGGGGAGCGAGCAGTACTTC. Translated, it gives CSASASDRGSEQYF.

The chain uses TRBV19 and TRBJ2-1; 10 bases map to TRBD2. The germline V gene has CDR1 LNHDA and CDR2 SQIVND (reference sequence). V trimming: 6 bases; J trimming: 6 bases; junction bases outside the gene matches: 8. The CDR3 covers 15 residues. The DNA for the CDR3 is TGTGCCAGTAGACCTAGCGGGAGCATGGTCAATGAGCAGTTCTTC. It yields the protein CASRPSGSMVNEQFF.

CDR3 sequence reads: CASSFDISSGNTIYF. The CDR3 region has the DNA TGTGCCAGCAGCTTCGACATTTCCTCTGGAAACACCATATATTTT. The chain is built from TRBV7-2 and TRBJ1-3; D is undetermined. V lost 3 bases to trimming and J lost 0 bases, with 9 bases between them. The germline V gene has CDR1 SGHTA and CDR2 FQGNSA. CDR3 length equals 15 residues.

The chain joins TRBV2 to TRBJ2-3, with D perhaps matching TRBD1 or TRBD2 (6 bases each). Trimming shortened V by 8 bases and J by 7 bases, and 19 bases separated the two germline ends. Germline V lookup: CDR1 SNHLY, CDR2 FYNNEI. The CDR3 extends over 14 amino acids. This CDR3 reads CASLLGGQGNTQYF. Here the CDR3 DNA reads TGTGCCAGCCTATTGGGGGGCCAGGGTAATACGCAGTATTTT.